Presented here are 7 T cell receptor beta chains from one specimen sequenced in a study of beta chain features in type 1 diabetes. The authors reverse transcribed all of the isolated RNA, so sequencing captured expressed TCRB transcripts. Libraries were prepared by immunoSEQ multiplex PCR; TCRdb keeps only in-frame clonotypes and omits some of them. The sample includes a few hundred thousand clones, roughly 11% seen only once; the top ten take just over 0.015%. The specimen sequenced was naive CD4+ T cells from blood. All receptors come from a woman aged 25 to 39 in good health.

This clone was picked up a small number of times. This chain uses TRBV4-3 with TRBJ2-1; TRBD2 agrees at 13 bases. Germline trimming cut 4 bases from V and 8 bases from J; bases unmatched to any gene: 8. This CDR3 region has 16 residues. Germline-derived CDR1 and CDR2 are LGHNA and YSLEER. This chain's CDR3 is CASSPTGTSGVYEQFF. For the CDR3, the DNA is TGCGCCAGCAGCCCCACCGGGACTAGCGGGGTTTATGAGCAGTTCTTC.

The chain employs TRBV15 and TRBJ2-5; tentative D call: TRBD2 (5 bases). The V end was cut by 0 bases, the J end by 5 bases, with 16 bases between. CDR3 length: 16 amino acids. Germline CDR1 LNHNV, CDR2 YYDKDF (reference sequence). DNA for the CDR3: TGTGCCACCAGCAGAGATCGAAGCGGAGCTAGGGAGACCCAGTACTTC. This sequence encodes CATSRDRSGARETQYF.

This clone was observed a few times. The chain employs TRBV19 and TRBJ2-3; tentative D call: TRBD2 (5 bases). Trimming took 3 bases from V and 6 from J, leaving 13 bases between them. CDR3 length: 14 amino acids. The V gene's germline CDR1 is LNHDA and CDR2 SQIVND (reference sequence). This CDR3 reads CASSIRSEGDTQYF. Written as DNA, the CDR3 is TGTGCCAGTAGTATCCGATCTGAGGGCGATACGCAGTATTTT.

The V call is TRBV5-6, the J call TRBJ2-3; TRBD1 agrees at 7 bases. This CDR3 is 13 amino acids long. The V gene end was trimmed by 2 bases and the J gene end by 5 bases; junction bases not matched to a gene: 2. The germline V gene has CDR1 SGHDT and CDR2 YYEEEE. The CDR3 DNA is TGTGCCAGCAGCTTAACAGGGGAAGATACGCAGTATTTT. Its protein is CASSLTGEDTQYF.

In this sample, this clone turned up a few times. This chain uses TRBV15 with TRBJ1-6; possibly TRBD1 for D (6 bases). The CDR3 has 14 amino acids. V lost 5 bases, J lost 5 bases, and 10 bases lay in between. CDR1 is LNHNV, CDR2 YYDKDF, per germline (reference sequence). For the CDR3, the DNA is TGTGCCACCAGCGGACAGAACCATAATTCACCCCTCCACTTT. The encoded protein is CATSGQNHNSPLHF.

This clone has just a few counts. The V gene is TRBV19, the J gene TRBJ2-1, with TRBD1 as a possible D gene (5 bases). Germline loops: CDR1 LNHDA, CDR2 SQIVND (reference sequence). The CDR3 loop spans 16 amino acids. Trimming stripped 5 bases from V and 4 bases from J, with 18 bases between. CDR3: CASSRSETVPYNEQFF. In nucleotides, the CDR3 is TGTGCCAGTAGTCGGAGCGAGACAGTCCCATACAATGAGCAGTTCTTC.

The CDR3 region is CASSPFKGGSYNEQFF. The CDR3 DNA is TGTGCCAGCTCACCCTTCAAGGGCGGGAGTTACAATGAGCAGTTCTTC. The chain recombines TRBV18 with TRBJ2-1, with 7 bases lining up with TRBD2. V lost 3 bases, J lost 4 bases, and 9 bases stayed unmatched. Germline CDR1 KGHSH, CDR2 LQKENI. This CDR3 contains 16 residues.